The 15 T cell receptor beta chains in this list originate from one sample, sequenced in a study of Tregs in tolerant kidney transplant recipients. The method was immunoSEQ multiplex PCR; TCRdb's version includes in-frame clones alone and lacks a portion of them. The sample includes about 69,000 clones, roughly 89% of them seen just once. The sequencing here drew on CD4+ T cells from blood, taken before the transplant. These receptors were taken from a human donor who received a combined kidney and bone marrow transplant.

The rearrangement uses TRBV7-9 and TRBJ2-1; D perhaps matches TRBD2 (6 bases). Per the germline V gene, CDR1 is SEHNR and CDR2 is FQNEAQ (reference sequence). The CDR3 is 14 amino acids. V was clipped by 0 bases and J by 4 bases, with 7 bases between them. The CDR3 DNA sequence: TGTGCCAGCAGCTTAGCGGGAGGTTACAATGAGCAGTTCTTC. Protein product: CASSLAGGYNEQFF. Filled out from reference TRBV7-9 and TRBJ2-1, the complete variable domain reads DTGVSQNPRHKITKRGQNVTFRCDPISEHNRLYWYRQTLGQGPEFLTYFQNEAQLEKSRLLSDRFSAERPKGSFSTLEIQRTEQGDSAMYLCASSLAGGYNEQFFGPGTRLTVL.

This clone appeared once. The V and J genes are TRBV4-2 and TRBJ1-2; TRBD1 might be the D (5 bases). Germline V gene sequence: CDR1 LGHNA, CDR2 YNFKEQ. There are 17 residues in the CDR3. V was trimmed by 0 bases and J by 4 bases, leaving 18 bases between them. The CDR3 sequence is CASSQDDSSLGIYGYTF. DNA of the CDR3: TGTGCCAGCAGCCAAGATGACAGTAGCCTGGGGATCTATGGCTACACCTTC.

This sequence joins TRBV5-6 and TRBJ2-1, with TRBD1 matching 7 bases. J gave up 3 bases and V 9 bases, and 6 bases lay outside the gene matches. The CDR3 has 13 residues. The germline gives CDR1 SGHDT, CDR2 YYEEEE. CDR3: CATSTGNYNEQFF. The CDR3 region has the DNA TGTGCCACCTCGACAGGGAACTACAATGAGCAGTTCTTC.

The chain is built from TRBV27 and TRBJ2-7, with TRBD2 identical over 13 bases. The V gene end was trimmed by 5 bases and the J gene end by 3 bases; junction bases not matched to a gene: 4. This CDR3 is 15 amino acids long. Germline assignment: CDR1 MNHEY and CDR2 SMNVEV (reference sequence). Here the CDR3 DNA reads TGTGCCAGCAGTCCACGGACTAGCGGGGGCTACGAGCAGTACTTC. This sequence encodes CASSPRTSGGYEQYF.

This chain joins TRBV19 and TRBJ2-7, with D possibly TRBD1 on 6 matching bases. CDR3 size: 14 residues. The V end was cut by 4 bases, the J end by 4 bases, with 14 bases between. Germline V gene sequence: CDR1 LNHDA, CDR2 SQIVND (reference sequence). CDR3 sequence: CASSSGQSLYEQYF. CDR3 in DNA: TGTGCCAGTAGTAGTGGACAGTCTTTATACGAGCAGTACTTC.

In DNA, the CDR3 is TGTGCCAGCTCCTACCTCCCATTAAACACCGGGGAGCTGTTTTTT. This encodes CASSYLPLNTGELFF. The gene calls are TRBV18 and TRBJ2-2; D is unresolved. Germline assignment: CDR1 KGHSH and CDR2 LQKENI. Trimming cost V 6 bases and J 2 bases, with 13 bases left between them. This CDR3 region has 15 residues.

CDR3 DNA sequence: TGCGCCAGCAGCCTCGACAGGGGCGATTATAGCAATCAGCCCCAGCATTTT. Encoded protein: CASSLDRGDYSNQPQHF. This chain links TRBV4-1 with TRBJ1-5; 8 bases fit TRBD1. The germline gives CDR1 MGHRA, CDR2 YSYEKL. The CDR3 covers 17 residues. Losses at the gene ends were 4 bases for V and 0 bases for J; bases not matched to a gene: 8.

The V gene is TRBV5-5, the J gene TRBJ2-7; D call uncertain. The CDR3 covers 12 residues. Germline V gives CDR1 SGHKS, CDR2 YYEKEE (reference sequence). With 2 bases removed from V and 6 bases from J, the gap between germline ends came to 9 bases. The CDR3 DNA sequence: TGTGCCAGCAGCTTCGTTTTGTCCGAGCAGTACTTC. Translating gives CASSFVLSEQYF.

J is TRBJ2-7 and V is TRBV7-6; 8 bases agree with TRBD1. Germline assignment: CDR1 SGHVS and CDR2 FNYEAQ. The ends lost 5 bases at V and 6 bases at J; junction bases unmatched: 18. The CDR3 runs 17 residues. The CDR3 here is CASSRLGSGQVMREQYF. The CDR3 DNA reads as TGTGCCAGCAGCCGATTGGGTTCGGGACAGGTGATGCGCGAGCAGTACTTC. The full variable domain, with the rest looked up from reference TRBV7-6 and TRBJ2-7, is GAGVSQSPRYKVTKRGQDVALRCDPISGHVSLYWYRQALGQGPEFLTYFNYEAQQDKSGLPNDRFSAERPEGSISTLTIQRTEQRDSAMYRCASSRLGSGQVMREQYFGPGTRLTVT.

V and J are TRBV7-2 and TRBJ2-1; possible D gene TRBD2, 6 bases. V was shortened by 3 bases and J by 5 bases, with 8 bases between the two germline ends. Germline lookup yields CDR1 SGHTA and CDR2 FQGNSA. The CDR3 extends over 13 amino acids. CDR3 sequence (DNA): TGTGCCAGCAGCTTTAGCGGCGACAATGAGCAGTTCTTC. It codes for CASSFSGDNEQFF.

This chain joins TRBV19 and TRBJ2-7; perhaps TRBD2 as D (6 bases). Trimming took off 9 bases at V and 0 bases at J, with 24 bases between the two ends. CDR1 and CDR2 (germline): LNHDA, SQIVND (reference sequence). The CDR3 length is 17 residues. CDR3 sequence: CARPGPGRHGSSYEQYF. The CDR3 region has the DNA TGTGCCAGGCCGGGACCTGGGAGGCACGGGTCCTCCTACGAGCAGTACTTC.

The CDR3 loop reads CASSQDGGAYTDTQYF. The CDR3 nucleotides read TGCGCCAGCAGCCAAGATGGGGGGGCTTACACAGATACGCAGTATTTT. The V call is TRBV4-1, the J call TRBJ2-3; D perhaps matches TRBD2 (7 bases). The germline CDR1 and CDR2 sequences are MGHRA and YSYEKL. V lost 0 bases and J lost 2, with 12 bases in between. This CDR3 is 16 amino acids long.

This clone was counted only a few times. This chain joins TRBV5-4 and TRBJ2-7; 8 nucleotides agree with TRBD2. The CDR3 sequence is 14 residues long. Per germline, CDR1 SGHNT and CDR2 YYREEE (reference sequence). Germline trimming cut 2 bases from V and 5 bases from J; bases unmatched to any gene: 6. The CDR3 spells CASSFGAGVHEQYF. DNA for the CDR3: TGTGCCAGCAGCTTTGGAGCGGGAGTCCACGAGCAGTACTTC.

The chain is built from TRBV28 and TRBJ2-5; the match to TRBD2 covers 8 bases. The V and J ends lost 4 bases and 2 bases, in that order; junction bases with no gene match: 3. This CDR3 is built from 14 residues. Germline V gene data show CDR1 as MDHEN and CDR2 as SYDVKM. CDR3 bases: TGTGCCAGCAGTTACGGGGGGGTACAAGAGACCCAGTACTTC. Translating it yields CASSYGGVQETQYF.

This chain connects TRBV20-1 to TRBJ1-1; no reliable D call. Per germline, CDR1 DFQATT and CDR2 SNEGSKA (reference sequence). The CDR3 consists of 10 residues. Trimming removed 1 base at V and 8 bases at J, with 5 bases between. The DNA of the CDR3 is TGCAGTGCTAGAGCCGAGGAAGCTTTCTTT. It codes for CSARAEEAFF.